A single sample gave rise to the 28 T cell receptor beta chains below, sequenced in a study of T cell responses to AZD1222 COVID-19 vaccine. TCRdb's copy holds only in-frame clones and misses some; the assay was immunoSEQ multiplex PCR. This table holds 80,000 or so clones, more than 60% found once. The input for sequencing was peripheral blood, taken 28 days after the second dose of the MenACWY control vaccine. These receptors all stem from an adult who received the MenACWY meningococcal vaccine as a control.

V is TRBV9 and J is TRBJ2-2, with D hard to call. Germline CDR1 reads SGDLS; CDR2 reads YYNGEE. Deletions cut 2 bases from V and 8 bases from J, with 16 bases between. The CDR3 extends over 15 amino acids. The CDR3 DNA is TGTGCCAGCAGCGTTGAAGACACCCCGAGGGGGGAGCTGTTTTTT. Protein product: CASSVEDTPRGELFF.

This CDR3 is CASSPEGQTPNTEAFF. The CDR3 DNA sequence: TGTGCCAGCAGCCCGGAGGGACAAACACCGAACACTGAAGCTTTCTTT. The chain recombines TRBV5-8 with TRBJ1-1, with TRBD1 as a possible D gene (6 bases). Trimming pared 4 bases from V and 1 base from J, leaving 17 bases between. Germline CDR1 is SGHTS and CDR2 is YDEGEE. This CDR3 contains 16 residues.

V and J are TRBV5-4 and TRBJ1-2; 9 bases line up with TRBD1. V shed 2 bases and J 2 bases; nucleotides not matched to a gene: 4. This CDR3 is built from 15 residues. Germline V gene lookup returns CDR1 SGHNT and CDR2 YYREEE (reference sequence). The CDR3 spells CASSFTDRGNYGYTF. The CDR3 DNA reads TGTGCCAGCAGCTTTACAGACAGGGGGAACTATGGCTACACCTTC.

This chain connects TRBV6-5 to TRBJ2-1; 13 positions match TRBD2. CDR3 length equals 15 residues. The V gene's germline CDR1 is MNHEY and CDR2 SVGAGI. The V gene end was trimmed by 6 bases and the J gene end by 8 bases; junction bases not matched to a gene: 7. The CDR3 sequence is CASSRTSGSLDEQFF. CDR3 nucleotides: TGTGCCAGCAGCAGGACTAGCGGGAGCCTCGATGAGCAGTTCTTC.

The chain links TRBV28 to TRBJ2-7, with 7 bases identical to TRBD1. This CDR3 is built from 13 residues. The V gene end was trimmed by 6 bases and the J gene end by 6 bases; junction bases not matched to a gene: 8. Germline V gene sequence: CDR1 MDHEN, CDR2 SYDVKM. CDR3 protein: CASRRTGPSEQYF. The CDR3 coding sequence is TGTGCCAGCAGGAGGACAGGTCCCAGCGAGCAGTACTTC.

The rearrangement links TRBV12-3 or TRBV12-4 to TRBJ1-2, with TRBD1 as a possible D gene (5 bases). V was cut by 3 bases and J by 6 bases, with 8 bases left in between. The CDR3 has 12 residues. The CDR3 protein is CASSFGGNGYTF. CDR3 coding DNA: TGTGCCAGCAGTTTCGGGGGTAATGGCTACACCTTC.

The chain employs TRBV28 and TRBJ1-4; a weak D match, TRBD1 (5 bases). The CDR3 runs to 14 residues. V gave up 2 bases and J gave up 4 bases, with 8 bases separating them. From germline, CDR1 is MDHEN and CDR2 SYDVKM. For the CDR3, the DNA is TGTGCCAGCAGTTTAGGGGGGGGTAATGAAAAACTGTTTTTT. As protein: CASSLGGGNEKLFF.

The CDR3, as DNA: TGCGCCAGCGGACCCGGGGATCGTACCGACGAGCAGTACTTC. Translation gives CASGPGDRTDEQYF. The chain uses TRBV5-1 and TRBJ2-7; tentative D call: TRBD2 (5 bases). CDR3 length: 14 amino acids. V was cut by 7 bases and J by 5 bases, with 19 bases left in between. CDR1 and CDR2 from the germline V gene are SGHRS and YFSETQ.

The chain carries TRBV21-1 and TRBJ2-3. TRBV21-1 is marked as a pseudogene. This CDR3 contains 17 residues. As DNA, the CDR3 is TGTGCCAGCAGCAAAGCTGGGCATCTACTAAGCACAGATACGCAGTATTTT. Translated: CASSKAGHLLSTDTQYF.

This clone appeared once. The chain recombines TRBV30 with TRBJ1-2; weak D call: TRBD1 (5 bases). The CDR3 contains 13 residues. Germline V CDR1 and CDR2: GTSNPN, SVGIG (reference sequence). V shed 2 bases and J shed 2 bases, with 9 bases lying between them. CDR3 loop: CAWSQDTNYGYTF. The DNA for the CDR3 is TGTGCCTGGAGTCAGGACACCAACTATGGCTACACCTTC.

The chain links TRBV30 to TRBJ1-1; D unresolved. The CDR3 is made up of 12 amino acids. Germline V CDR1 and CDR2: GTSNPN, SVGIG (reference sequence). V lost 8 bases and J lost 3, with 13 bases in between. DNA of the CDR3: TGTGCCGGTGGGAGACTGGACACTGAAGCTTTCTTT. Its protein is CAGGRLDTEAFF.

The chain links TRBV6-5 to TRBJ1-1, with TRBD1 matching over 9 bases. Germline-derived CDR1 and CDR2 are MNHEY and SVGAGI. This CDR3 comprises 14 residues. The J segment lost 2 bases and the V segment lost 7 bases, leaving 5 bases of the junction unmatched. DNA of the CDR3: TGTGCCAGCACCAACAGGGGGCCCAACACTGAAGCTTTCTTT. Translating it yields CASTNRGPNTEAFF.

V usage is TRBV6-5 and J usage is TRBJ2-2; no clear D. The CDR3 sequence is 12 residues long. Looked up from germline, CDR1 is MNHEY and CDR2 is SVGAGI. Trimming took off 6 bases at V and 7 bases at J, with 9 bases between the two ends. The CDR3 DNA is TGTGCCAGCAGACCCGGAGTCGGGGAGCTGTTTTTT. Its protein product is CASRPGVGELFF.

This chain uses TRBV6-5 with TRBJ1-1, with D tentatively TRBD1 (5 bases). Germline V CDR1 and CDR2: MNHEY, SVGAGI. CDR3 length: 12 residues. Trimming cost V 6 bases and J 0 bases, with 5 bases left between them. The CDR3 nucleotides read TGTGCCAGCAGGGGGGTGAACACTGAAGCTTTCTTT. The encoded protein is CASRGVNTEAFF.

This chain connects TRBV7-2 to TRBJ1-1; D might be TRBD1 (6 bases). Germline V lookup: CDR1 SGHTA, CDR2 FQGNSA. Trimming stripped 2 bases from V and 4 bases from J, with 11 bases between. The CDR3 totals 14 residues. CDR3 amino acids: CASSLRGLGTEAFF. The CDR3 coding sequence is TGTGCCAGCAGCTTAAGGGGGTTAGGCACTGAAGCTTTCTTT.

This chain joins TRBV27 and TRBJ2-1; D is unresolved. The CDR3 is 12 residues long. V was cut by 6 bases and J by 3 bases, with 6 bases left in between. From germline, CDR1 is MNHEY and CDR2 SMNVEV (reference sequence). In DNA form, the CDR3 reads TGTGCCAGCAGCCCCGACTACAATGAGCAGTTCTTC. Its translation is CASSPDYNEQFF.

This chain connects TRBV7-9 to TRBJ1-2, with 8 bases aligning to TRBD1. J was trimmed by 6 bases and V by 4 bases; bases with no gene match: 4. CDR3 length: 13 amino acids. CDR1 SEHNR and CDR2 FQNEAQ come from the germline V gene (reference sequence). The CDR3 loop reads CASSSTGVDGYTF. DNA for the CDR3: TGTGCCAGCAGCTCGACAGGGGTGGATGGCTACACCTTC.

The CDR3, as DNA: TGTGCCAGCAGCTTAGGGGACTCGAATGAAAAACTGTTTTTT. Translating gives CASSLGDSNEKLFF. The rearrangement links TRBV7-9 to TRBJ1-4; perhaps TRBD1 as D (5 bases). Deletions cut 1 base from V and 5 bases from J, with 8 bases between. CDR3 size: 14 residues. Germline V gene sequence: CDR1 SEHNR, CDR2 FQNEAQ (reference sequence).

The rearrangement links TRBV19 to TRBJ1-5; unclear D gene. This CDR3 has 13 residues. Trimming removed 4 bases from V and 3 bases from J, with 7 bases in between. In germline, CDR1 is LNHDA, CDR2 SQIVND (reference sequence). In nucleotides, the CDR3 is TGTGCCAGTAGTAGCGGACTCAATCAGCCCCAGCATTTT. Translated: CASSSGLNQPQHF.

The chain uses TRBV4-3 and TRBJ2-7, with D tentatively TRBD1 (6 bases). Germline-derived CDR1 and CDR2 are LGHNA and YSLEER. The CDR3 sequence is 18 residues long. For the CDR3, the DNA is TGCCCCACCCGCCGGCCGGGACATATTACCCCGGGGCCCTACGAGCAGTACTTC. Its protein is CPTRRPGHITPGPYEQYF.

V usage is TRBV5-4 and J usage is TRBJ2-3; TRBD2 aligns across 9 bases. V shed 4 bases and J 1 base; nucleotides not matched to a gene: 4. The CDR3 runs 15 residues. Germline loops: CDR1 SGHNT, CDR2 YYREEE (reference sequence). The CDR3: CASSARTSGTDTQYF. The CDR3 DNA sequence: TGTGCCAGCAGCGCCCGGACTAGCGGCACAGATACGCAGTATTTT.

The chain recombines TRBV30 with TRBJ1-5, with 8 nucleotides matching TRBD1. This CDR3 region has 14 residues. Trimming took 2 bases from V and 5 from J; bases not matched to a gene: 5. Germline lookup yields CDR1 GTSNPN and CDR2 SVGIG (reference sequence). The CDR3 DNA sequence: TGTGCCTGGAGTAGGACAGGGCGCTATCAGCCCCAGCATTTT. As protein: CAWSRTGRYQPQHF. The entire variable domain, with the rest obtained from reference TRBV30 and TRBJ1-5, is as follows: SQTIHQWPATLVQPVGSPLSLECTVEGTSNPNLYWYRQAAGRGLQLLFYSVGIGQISSEVPQNLSASRPQDRQFILSSKKLLLSDSGFYLCAWSRTGRYQPQHFGDGTRLSIL.

This rearrangement joins TRBV28 to TRBJ2-6, with D perhaps matching TRBD1 or TRBD2 (7 bases each). This CDR3 has 18 amino acids. The germline V gene encodes CDR1 MDHEN and CDR2 SYDVKM. V was clipped by 4 bases and J by 0 bases, with 16 bases between them. CDR3 loop: CASSSPRGRGSGANVLTF. CDR3 bases: TGTGCCAGCAGTTCTCCCAGGGGGAGGGGCTCTGGGGCCAACGTCCTGACTTTC.

The chain employs TRBV19 and TRBJ2-4; 7 bases align to TRBD2. V trimming: 10 bases; J trimming: 8 bases; junction bases outside the gene matches: 8. CDR3 length: 12 amino acids. Per germline, CDR1 LNHDA and CDR2 SQIVND (reference sequence). The CDR3, as DNA: TGTGCCACCACAGGTGGGGGGGACATTCAGTACTTC. The encoded protein is CATTGGGDIQYF.

The rearrangement uses TRBV6-5 and TRBJ1-1, with a weak D call TRBD1 (5 bases). From germline, CDR1 is MNHEY and CDR2 SVGAGI. V gave up 6 bases and J gave up 2 bases, with 10 bases separating them. This CDR3 comprises 13 residues. The CDR3 coding sequence is TGTGCCAGCAGACAGGACGGTAACACTGAAGCTTTCTTT. It encodes CASRQDGNTEAFF.

To note about this clone: Other nucleotide sequences from this sample produce the same CDR3. V is TRBV5-4 and J is TRBJ2-5; perhaps TRBD1 as D (6 bases). The CDR3 loop spans 13 amino acids. Germline CDR1 and CDR2: SGHNT and YYREEE (reference sequence). V shed 1 base and J shed 4 bases, with 8 bases lying between them. The chain's CDR3 is CASSLQGGETQYF. CDR3 nucleotide sequence: TGTGCCAGCAGCTTGCAAGGGGGAGAGACCCAGTACTTC.

The chain recombines TRBV30 with TRBJ2-5; no definite D call. Germline V CDR1 and CDR2: GTSNPN, SVGIG (reference sequence). Trimming took 4 bases from V and 0 from J, leaving 15 bases between them. The CDR3 contains 15 residues. For the CDR3, the DNA is TGTGCCTGGATGGCTGGACGTACGTACCAAGAGACCCAGTACTTC. Amino acids: CAWMAGRTYQETQYF.

The chain combines TRBV29-1 with TRBJ1-1; 8 bases are a match to TRBD1. This CDR3 has 13 residues. Germline lookup yields CDR1 SQVTM and CDR2 ANQGSEA. V was clipped by 2 bases and J by 4 bases; unmatched bases: 3. CDR3 loop: CSVETDRATEAFF. CDR3 coding DNA: TGCAGCGTTGAAACGGACAGGGCCACTGAAGCTTTCTTT.